The rows below give T cell receptor beta chains drawn from one sample of a study of T cell responses to AZD1222 COVID-19 vaccine. Sequencing was performed with immunoSEQ multiplex PCR; in TCRdb, only in-frame clones are kept and a portion is missing. The sample shows about 150,000 clones, about 87% of them seen only once. The input for sequencing was peripheral blood, taken on day 0 of AZD1222 vaccination. These receptors were obtained from an adult in good health. Both conserved end residues are part of each CDR3. D genes are given only for firm matches. Where a row states a size, it is once, few, many or the class of an expanded clone; other rows omit it.

TRBV6-5	TRBJ1-4	-	TRBD1	TGTGCCAGCAGTCTTGACAGGGGTACTAATGAAAAACTGTTTTTT	CASSLDRGTNEKLFF
TRBV3-1/TRBV3-2	TRBJ1-3	-	-	TGTGCCAGCAGCCGAGGACAGAACGGAAACACCATATATTTT	CASSRGQNGNTIYF
TRBV9	TRBJ1-1	few	-	TGTGCCAGCAGCTTACGGGCCATCGGGGCTGAAGCTTTCTTT	CASSLRAIGAEAFF
TRBV29-1	TRBJ2-3	once	TRBD2	TGCAGCGTTGAAAGGCCCCCCGGGACTAGCGGGGGGAGCACAGATACGCAGTATTTT	CSVERPPGTSGGSTDTQYF
TRBV19	TRBJ1-2	-	-	TGTGCCAGTAGCCATCCACCCGGAGGAACCTATGGCTACACCTTC	CASSHPPGGTYGYTF
TRBV18	TRBJ2-7	once	TRBD2	TGTGCCAGCTCACCATCTACTAGCGGGGCCTACGAGCAGTACTTC	CASSPSTSGAYEQYF
TRBV11-3	TRBJ2-1	-	TRBD2	TGTGCCAGCAGCTTAGAAAGGCTAGCGGGGGGGTCCTCCTACAATGAGCAGTTCTTC	CASSLERLAGGSSYNEQFF
TRBV14	TRBJ2-7	-	-	TGTGCCAGCAACGGAAACGGCTACGAGCAGTACTTC	CASNGNGYEQYF
TRBV12-3/TRBV12-4	TRBJ2-1	once	-	TGTGCCAGCAGTCAGGGTCATGAGCAGTTCTTC	CASSQGHEQFF
TRBV7-2	TRBJ2-1	-	-	TGTGCCAGCAGCTTAGACCTACCCTCCTACAATGAGCAGTTCTTC	CASSLDLPSYNEQFF
TRBV20-1	TRBJ2-1	-	TRBD2	TGCAGTGCTAGTACCCTATCCCGGGGGGGTCCCTACAATGAGCAGTTCTTC	CSASTLSRGGPYNEQFF
TRBV2	TRBJ2-7	once	TRBD1	TGTGCCAGCACCGAAAGGGACAGGACGGACGAGCAGTACTTC	CASTERDRTDEQYF
TRBV6-6	TRBJ1-5	-	TRBD1	TGTGCCAGCAGTTATGCCGACAGGGATAGCAATCAGCCCCAGCATTTT	CASSYADRDSNQPQHF
TRBV7-9	TRBJ1-2	-	-	TGTGCCAGCAGCTTAGGCCGCAGCCTAGCTAACTATGGCTACACCTTC	CASSLGRSLANYGYTF
TRBV12-3/TRBV12-4	TRBJ1-2	-	-	TGTGCCAGCAGTTTAGGAGTTACCTATGGCTACACCTTC	CASSLGVTYGYTF
TRBV5-1	TRBJ2-3	few	-	TGCGCCAGCAGCTTGAGTACAGTCACAGATACGCAGTATTTT	CASSLSTVTDTQYF
TRBV28	TRBJ2-3	-	-	TGTGCCAGCAGTTTAAGCCCGCTAGATATAGGTACGCAGTATTTT	CASSLSPLDIGTQYF
TRBV9	TRBJ1-2	-	TRBD1	TGTGCCAGCAGGGGAGGGACAGGGGTTGGCTACACCTTC	CASRGGTGVGYTF
TRBV28	TRBJ2-1	-	-	TGTGCCAGCATCTCGATTCTTCCCGCAGCCGACTCCTACAATGAGCAGTTCTTC	CASISILPAADSYNEQFF
TRBV18	TRBJ2-7	-	TRBD1	TGTGCCAGCTCATTAAGACAGGGTCTCGACGAGCAGTACTTC	CASSLRQGLDEQYF
TRBV7-2	TRBJ2-5	-	-	TGTGCCAGCAGCCCCGGGGGCAGGCAAGAGACCCAGTACTTC	CASSPGGRQETQYF
TRBV7-8	TRBJ1-5	-	-	TGTGCCAGCAGCTTAGAAAGTAGCAATCAGCCCCAGCATTTT	CASSLESSNQPQHF
TRBV3-1/TRBV3-2	TRBJ2-1	-	-	TGTGCCAGCAGCCAATCCGGGACCACTTTTGGTGAGCAGTTCTTC	CASSQSGTTFGEQFF